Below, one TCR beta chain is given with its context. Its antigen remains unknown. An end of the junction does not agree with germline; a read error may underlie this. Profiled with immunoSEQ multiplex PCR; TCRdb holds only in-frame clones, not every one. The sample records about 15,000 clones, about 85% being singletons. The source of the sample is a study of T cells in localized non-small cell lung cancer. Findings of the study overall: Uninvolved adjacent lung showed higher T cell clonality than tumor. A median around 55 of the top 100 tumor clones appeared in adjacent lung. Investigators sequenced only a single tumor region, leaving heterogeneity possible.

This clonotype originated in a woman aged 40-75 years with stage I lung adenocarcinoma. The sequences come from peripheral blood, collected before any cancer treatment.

For the CDR3, the DNA is TGTGCCAGCTCCTTGGTTTGGGGTCGGGACGAGCATTACTTC. Protein product: CASSLVWGRDEHYF. The chain couples TRBV7-9 to TRBJ2-7; D is possibly TRBD1 or TRBD2 (5 bases each). The CDR3 length is 14 residues. Per the germline V gene, CDR1 is SEHNR and CDR2 is FQNEAQ (reference sequence).